A single sample gave rise to the 21 T cell receptor beta chains below, sequenced in a study of cytomegalovirus exposure and HLA in healthy donors. The PCR had 60 Vbeta and 13 Jbeta primers. Sequencing used immunoSEQ multiplex PCR; TCRdb keeps in-frame clones, though not all of them. Of some 150,000 clones listed, around 83% are singletons. Source material: PBMCs. All receptors derive from a man aged 40-49 years in good health and CMV-seropositive.

This clone was seen only a few times. The rearrangement uses TRBV19 and TRBJ1-2, with a tentative D call TRBD1 (6 bases). V was clipped by 0 bases and J by 3 bases, with 14 bases between them. The CDR3 has 16 residues. Germline values: CDR1 LNHDA, CDR2 SQIVND (reference sequence). As DNA, the CDR3 is TGTGCCAGTAGTATAGATCTATGGACAGACTACTATGGCTACACCTTC. Residues: CASSIDLWTDYYGYTF.

CDR3: CASSPRDRAYNEQFF. CDR3 DNA: TGTGCCAGCAGCCCCCGGGACAGGGCCTACAATGAGCAGTTCTTC. The rearrangement joins TRBV9 to TRBJ2-1; 9 nucleotides agree with TRBD1. The germline CDR1 and CDR2 sequences are SGDLS and YYNGEE. V shed 4 bases and J 2 bases; nucleotides not matched to a gene: 4. CDR3 length: 15 amino acids.

The chain has TRBV6-1 and TRBJ2-5; TRBD1 might be the D (6 bases). This CDR3 comprises 14 residues. Germline CDR1 MNHNS, CDR2 SASEGT. Trimming pared 5 bases from V and 5 bases from J, leaving 15 bases between. As DNA, the CDR3 is TGTGCCAGCAGTCCCGTCAGGGGTAGCGAGACCCAGTACTTC. Protein: CASSPVRGSETQYF.

The J gene is TRBJ1-5, the V gene TRBV15; no reliable D call. This CDR3 has 14 amino acids. The V gene lost 1 base and the J gene lost 7 bases, with 11 bases spanning the gap. Germline V gene sequence: CDR1 LNHNV, CDR2 YYDKDF (reference sequence). DNA of the CDR3: TGTGCCACCAGCAGAGCCCTAAGCGGGCAGCCCCAGCATTTT. This encodes CATSRALSGQPQHF.

The chain employs TRBV10-1 and TRBJ2-5; weak D call: TRBD2 (6 bases). There are 15 residues in the CDR3. The germline V gene encodes CDR1 WNHNN and CDR2 SYGVQD (reference sequence). The V end was cut by 4 bases, the J end by 3 bases, with 15 bases between. CDR3: CASSGVVGGKETQYF. Here the CDR3 DNA reads TGCGCCAGCAGTGGGGTTGTGGGGGGAAAAGAGACCCAGTACTTC.

The chain recombines TRBV27 with TRBJ2-1, with a possible D match to TRBD1 (5 bases). This CDR3 is built from 16 residues. Trimming stripped 2 bases from V and 0 bases from J, with 11 bases between. Germline V gene data show CDR1 as MNHEY and CDR2 as SMNVEV (reference sequence). The CDR3 region has the DNA TGTGCCAGCAGTTTACAGGGCCAGAGCTCCTACAATGAGCAGTTCTTC. Translation gives CASSLQGQSSYNEQFF.

This chain uses TRBV28 with TRBJ1-2; 11 bases agree with TRBD1. V dropped 5 bases and J dropped 5; count of bases not matched to a gene: 1. The germline V gene encodes CDR1 MDHEN and CDR2 SYDVKM. This CDR3 contains 13 residues. CDR3 protein: CASSRDRGYGYTF. The CDR3 nucleotides are TGTGCCAGCAGTCGGGACAGGGGGTATGGCTACACCTTC.

The chain combines TRBV2 with TRBJ1-1; 10 bases line up with TRBD1. J was trimmed by 3 bases and V by 8 bases; bases with no gene match: 3. This CDR3 has 13 residues. CDR1 and CDR2 (germline): SNHLY, FYNNEI. This CDR3 reads CASGQGVDTEAFF. The CDR3 DNA follows: TGTGCCAGCGGACAGGGGGTTGACACTGAAGCTTTCTTT.

The V call is TRBV18, the J call TRBJ2-5; 7 positions match TRBD1. J lost 2 bases, V lost 4 bases, and 4 bases had no gene match. The germline CDR1 and CDR2 sequences are KGHSH and LQKENI. This CDR3 region has 14 residues. The CDR3 DNA follows: TGTGCCAGCTCACAAATGACAGGGCAAGAGACCCAGTACTTC. Translated: CASSQMTGQETQYF.

J is TRBJ2-7 and V is TRBV19; 7 nucleotides match TRBD1. The CDR3 loop spans 13 amino acids. Germline assignment: CDR1 LNHDA and CDR2 SQIVND (reference sequence). Trimming removed 8 bases from V and 0 bases from J; junction bases left unmatched: 4. As DNA, the CDR3 is TGTGCCAGTGGACAGGCAAACTCCTACGAGCAGTACTTC. Translating gives CASGQANSYEQYF.

The genes are TRBV10-3 and TRBJ1-5; D might be TRBD1 (6 bases). The CDR3 sequence is 16 residues long. Germline V gene lookup returns CDR1 ENHRY and CDR2 SYGVKD. With 3 bases removed from V and 1 base from J, the gap between germline ends came to 13 bases. Written as DNA, the CDR3 is TGTGCCATCAGTGACATCGGGGGGCTAAGCAATCAGCCCCAGCATTTT. Its translation: CAISDIGGLSNQPQHF.

V is TRBV30 and J is TRBJ2-1; possible D gene TRBD1, 5 bases. The length of the CDR3 is 12 residues. Germline values: CDR1 GTSNPN, CDR2 SVGIG (reference sequence). V was shortened by 0 bases and J by 7 bases, with 7 bases between the two germline ends. Written as DNA, the CDR3 is TGTGCCTGGAGTGTAGGGGTTAATGAGCAGTTCTTC. Residues: CAWSVGVNEQFF.

This clone was counted a single time. This chain joins TRBV19 and TRBJ1-1; D gene uncertain. CDR3 size: 15 residues. The V gene's germline CDR1 is LNHDA and CDR2 SQIVND (reference sequence). Trimming left V 5 bases short and J 1 base short, with 14 bases between. The CDR3 nucleotides read TGTGCCAGTAGTTCTTCGGCGGGGTCGAACACTGAAGCTTTCTTT. It yields the protein CASSSSAGSNTEAFF. Filled out from reference TRBV19 and TRBJ1-1, the complete variable domain reads DGGITQSPKYLFRKEGQNVTLSCEQNLNHDAMYWYRQDPGQGLRLIYYSQIVNDFQKGDIAEGYSVSREKKESFPLTVTSAQKNPTAFYLCASSSSAGSNTEAFFGQGTRLTVV.

The gene calls are TRBV7-3 and TRBJ2-7; 8 bases fit TRBD2. Germline CDR1 and CDR2: SGHTA and FQGTGA. V gave up 5 bases and J gave up 3 bases; unmatched junction bases: 9. The CDR3 is made up of 15 amino acids. DNA for the CDR3: TGTGCCAGCAGCCTCGGGGGGGGCTCCGGCTACGAGCAGTACTTC. Its translation is CASSLGGGSGYEQYF. Combining the CDR3 with reference TRBV7-3 and TRBJ2-7 gives the whole variable domain GAGVSQTPSNKVTEKGKYVELRCDPISGHTALYWYRQSLGQGPEFLIYFQGTGAADDSGLPNDRFFAVRPEGSVSTLKIQRTERGDSAVYLCASSLGGGSGYEQYFGPGTRLTVT.

This sequence joins TRBV19 and TRBJ1-1, with 7 bases lining up with TRBD1. The ends lost 4 bases at V and 10 bases at J; junction bases unmatched: 12. This CDR3 is built from 14 residues. Germline V gene data show CDR1 as LNHDA and CDR2 as SQIVND (reference sequence). CDR3 sequence reads: CASSRGGQAGSAFF. The CDR3 DNA reads TGTGCCAGTAGTAGGGGTGGACAGGCGGGTTCAGCTTTCTTT.

This clone appeared once. The chain couples TRBV6-1 to TRBJ1-1; D gene uncertain. V shed 6 bases and J shed 5 bases, with 16 bases lying between them. Germline V gene lookup returns CDR1 MNHNS and CDR2 SASEGT. CDR3 length: 14 residues. CDR3 loop: CASRVHGEGTEAFF. Here the CDR3 DNA reads TGTGCCAGCAGGGTTCATGGGGAGGGAACTGAAGCTTTCTTT.

This clone was seen just once. This sequence joins TRBV19 and TRBJ1-6; TRBD1 agrees at 7 bases. This CDR3 has 14 residues. Germline CDR1 and CDR2: LNHDA and SQIVND (reference sequence). J was trimmed by 7 bases and V by 6 bases; bases with no gene match: 6. CDR3 sequence reads: CASSLDRENSPLHF. The CDR3 nucleotides read TGTGCCAGTAGCCTAGACAGGGAAAATTCACCCCTCCACTTT.

The chain is built from TRBV9 and TRBJ1-3; D uncertain. The V end was cut by 4 bases, the J end by 0 bases, with 14 bases between. Germline V CDR1 and CDR2: SGDLS, YYNGEE. This CDR3 has 16 residues. The CDR3, as DNA: TGTGCCAGCAGCCCACAGCCTTCCTCCTCTGGAAACACCATATATTTT. Its translation is CASSPQPSSSGNTIYF. Complete variable domain (other parts from reference TRBV9 and TRBJ1-3): DSGVTQTPKHLITATGQRVTLRCSPRSGDLSVYWYQQSLDQGLQFLIQYYNGEERAKGNILERFSAQQFPDLHSELNLSSLELGDSALYFCASSPQPSSSGNTIYFGEGSWLTVV.

The gene calls are TRBV5-1 and TRBJ1-6; tentative D call: TRBD1 (6 bases). The CDR3 runs to 16 residues. Trimming removed 1 base at V and 10 bases at J, with 18 bases between. The germline V gene has CDR1 SGHRS and CDR2 YFSETQ. In DNA form, the CDR3 reads TGCGCCAGCAGCTTGTCTAGGGGGGGCGAGGGGTCACCCCTCCACTTT. It codes for CASSLSRGGEGSPLHF.

The V and J genes are TRBV4-3 and TRBJ1-5, with 10 nucleotides matching TRBD1. Trimming at V came to 1 base and at J to 5 bases, leaving 5 bases not matched to a gene. The CDR3 runs to 16 residues. CDR1 and CDR2 (germline): LGHNA, YSLEER. This chain's CDR3 is CASSQGLGTGDQPQHF. The CDR3 bases are TGCGCCAGCAGCCAAGGTTTGGGGACAGGGGATCAGCCCCAGCATTTT.

V and J are TRBV11-3 and TRBJ2-5; D might be TRBD2 (5 bases). CDR3 length equals 14 residues. Germline V CDR1 and CDR2: SGHNT, YENEEA. V was clipped by 5 bases and J by 2 bases, with 12 bases between them. CDR3 region: CASSARGSQETQYF. CDR3 DNA sequence: TGTGCCAGCAGCGCACGGGGTTCACAAGAGACCCAGTACTTC. Combining the CDR3 with reference TRBV11-3 and TRBJ2-5 gives the whole variable domain EAGVVQSPRYKIIEKKQPVAFWCNPISGHNTLYWYLQNLGQGPELLIRYENEEAVDDSQLPKDRFSAERLKGVDSTLKIQPAELGDSAVYLCASSARGSQETQYFGPGTRLLVL.